Reported below is one T cell receptor (beta chain). No cognate antigen has been identified for it. The input lacks base qualities; no much larger clone sits a single base away. In total, approximately 610 healthy bone marrow donors made up the cohort. At the time of sampling, every cohort member was nominally healthy, though immune exposures that went unrecorded were likely present. The donor was CMV seropositive and belonged to the group of a few hundred seropositive cohort members. Every donor gave a peripheral blood sample, and the peripheral blood mononuclear cells from that sample were used for TCR beta sequencing. The Qiagen DNeasy Blood Extraction Kit was used to extract genomic DNA from the blood cell samples. Receptor libraries were prepared by the immunoSEQ multiplex PCR assay. For the multiplex PCR, a mixture combining 60 forward primers for TCR Vbeta segments and 13 reverse primers for TCR Jbeta segments was used. Amplification of the CDR3 region of rearranged TCR beta genes was performed with a multiplex PCR assay on genomic DNA. Amplified TCR beta libraries were sequenced as 87-base-pair reads on the Illumina HiSeq System. In the original analysis: In a later analysis, tens of millions of unique TCR beta chains were counted across the 500 to 850 repertoires, and roughly 9.9 million of these chains were shared by at least two donors. A nearest-neighbor algorithm error-corrected the raw reads and collapsed the reads into unique sequences, merging closely related sequences to remove PCR and sequencing errors. Alignment of CDR3 sequences to IMGT reference sequences was used to assign V, D and J gene segments. For a sequence to be retained, at least a six-nucleotide match to both a V gene segment and a J gene segment was required. Rearrangements were called productive when the CDR3 lacked stop codons and stayed in frame with V and J; all others were non-productive. Following IMGT convention, CDR3 was defined as the stretch from the second conserved V-encoded cysteine to the conserved J-encoded phenylalanine. In an earlier analysis of roughly 610 of the donors, sequences lacking an unambiguous match to a single V gene segment were excluded. An earlier analysis of fewer than 750 of the donors called V segments functional above 56.7% productive rearrangements and segregating when the between-donor standard deviation exceeded 5%. A statistical classification framework was developed to diagnose cytomegalovirus status using the catalog of TCR beta chain sequences. In a later analysis, TCR nucleotide sequences were compared against IMGT/GENE-DB human TR gene sequences so that V and J genes could be assigned. A later analysis assigned CDR3 sequences and most-parsimonious VDJ recombination scenarios with the TCRdist pipeline. In a later analysis, each TCR beta chain was defined by its CDR3 amino acid sequence together with its V-gene family, and reads lacking a unique V-gene family were excluded. As a way to deal with suspected cross-contamination and a sequencing artifact, a later analysis dropped 640 or so nucleotide sequences that were highly shared and had low generation probability. For each public chain, a later analysis derived a clonal expansion index from normalized ranks of inferred template counts within each repertoire. In a later analysis, generation probabilities were computed using a VDJ recombination model fitted to out-of-frame rearrangements, and the results were checked against IGoR. Hypergeometric tests were used in a later analysis to score TCR-TCR, TCR-HLA and TCR-CMV co-occurrence, with a repertoire-size bias correction applied to the TCR pairs. In a later analysis, false discovery rates were estimated by permuting HLA or CMV assignments 20 times. In a later analysis, co-occurring TCRs were grouped with DBSCAN, and TCRdist sequence similarity was added when clustering was performed within HLA-allele-positive subsets. Repertoires with fewer than 30,000 or more than 120,000 public chains, plus five repertoires with anomalous nucleotide sharing, were excluded from co-occurrence clustering. Drawn from immuneACCESS, this table holds only the in-frame rearrangements with V and J called that TCRdb kept. Clones are partly lost; checked studies trace under half to an unresolved V gene and leave the rest unexplained. D and trimming were read from the DNA, whereas the V and J calls and clone size are those reported in that table. For this sample the table gives some 120,000 clones, of which 78% were detected only once. The ten largest clones take up approximately 10% of the sample.

The sample is drawn from a study of cytomegalovirus exposure and HLA in healthy donors (dated by TCRdb to 2015 to 2018). For context, the study as a whole: In an earlier analysis of under 600 of the donors, 276 Gb of sequence data and roughly 100 million unique TCR beta sequences from about 179 million T cells were reported. About 300 gigabases of sequencing data and tens of millions of unique TCR sequences were included in an early release covering about 620 HLA-typed donors. Of the 300 to 500 genotyped donors, less than 90% were placed in the genetic ancestry cluster associated with self-reported Caucasian donors. The study aimed to test whether cataloging public T cell receptors could reveal signatures of past pathogen exposure. The study used immunosequencing to profile the T cell repertoires of approximately 640 subjects and linked those repertoires to cytomegalovirus serostatus. Besides the first cohort of 666 subjects, a separate validation cohort made up of 120 different subjects was used. The study combined high-throughput TCR immunosequencing, statistical association of individual TCRs with disease status, and machine learning to predict cytomegalovirus infection status. A later analysis re-analyzed previously published TCR beta repertoires from several hundred donors and added high-resolution HLA genotyping to study TCR occurrence patterns. Rather than drawing on any new phenotypic data, the later analysis identified candidate immune exposures from TCR beta sequences and the way those sequences occurred across donors. To decide whether each TCR beta V gene segment behaved as functional or pseudogenic, an earlier analysis of some 540 of the donors relied on high-throughput TCR beta sequencing. Donor age, sex, ethnicity and CMV serostatus were compiled alongside the repertoire data. In a later genetic analysis, genome-wide SNP genotypes for 398 of the 666 donors were used, and that subset was treated as a discovery cohort. Every discovery cohort repertoire had been produced on one sequencing platform. HLA typing included class I and class II loci at four-digit resolution. Typing coverage varied by locus: roughly 620-640 donors for A, B, C, DRB1 and DQB1; approximately 560 for DQA1; around 610 for DPA1; 450 to 480 for DPB1. Because of strong linkage in the cohort, a few DR-DQ haplotypes were treated as single units for association and clustering. Among a few hundred genotyped donors of the cohort, an average of 235,054 unique TCR beta nucleotide sequences were sequenced per donor, 15% to 20% of them non-productive.

Based on the germline V gene, the CDR1 and CDR2 sequences are SGHVS and FQNEAQ. The CDR3 runs 15 residues from the cysteine to the phenylalanine. Only CDR3 DNA remains: 45 bases, in frame from the first base. Germline trimming: 5 bases from V, 0 bases from J; junction bases outside gene matches: 4. Study-wide findings and limitations: Because some donors lacked HLA typing at each locus, the association tests relied only on the typed subset. A further reported finding was that TCR beta sequences accurately predicted the HLA-A and HLA-B alleles for most subjects in the first cohort. In the study, about 150 TCR beta chains were listed as associated with cytomegalovirus. Most TCR sequences were observed very rarely across donors, whereas some public TCRs were present in many individuals. A later analysis found that most CMV-associated TCR beta chains appeared HLA-restricted, with HLA associations seemingly driven largely by CMV exposure. Compared with equally common non-associated chains, HLA-associated TCR beta chains in a later analysis were more clonally expanded and had lower generation probabilities. Cytomegalovirus status was reported to be diagnosed by the classifier with high specificity and sensitivity in both the original and validation cohorts. In a later genetic analysis, a missense DCLRE1C variant was associated with V-gene and J-gene trimming of TCR beta chains, and the association was replicated in an independent cohort. Because counts were too low, approximately 18 rarely observed V segments, including chromosome 9 orphons, were excluded from the earlier analysis of 587 of the donors. This cohort had only TCR beta chains sequenced, and the lack of alpha or paired-chain data limited which features could be detected. According to a later genetic analysis, donors in an Asian-associated ancestry cluster had fewer N-insertions in productive TCRs than the approximately 630-donor mean. Some IMGT-functional V segments, including TRBV6-2 and TRBV6-3, could not be told apart with the 87-base-pair reads, so those segments were excluded. In an earlier analysis of around 500 of the donors, most TCR beta V segments appeared in productive rearrangements about 90% or about 30% of the time, broadly matching IMGT annotations. In a later analysis, TCR association rates were found to vary across HLA loci, with the most associated TCRs seen for DRB1 alleles and the fewest for HLA-C alleles. Three of the identified cytomegalovirus-associated TCR beta chains were confirmed in vitro to be specific for cytomegalovirus antigens. In a later analysis, several top co-occurrence clusters were reported to appear linked to parvovirus B19, influenza, CMV and Epstein-Barr virus. Sequencing depth was assumed to be roughly uniform across donors in the presence/absence analyses, though that assumption may not hold. According to the authors, the approach could potentially be generalized to other disease states and immunological phenotypes. A group of highly shared sequence variants was considered likely to be a technical artifact of the sequencing pipeline. A later analysis associated 16,951 TCR beta sequences with specific HLA alleles at a false discovery rate of 0.05. Assigning TCR associations to individual alleles was difficult when HLA alleles, especially DR and DQ, strongly co-occurred. Correlated functional status among segregating V segments might reflect linkage disequilibrium, but an unknown experimental factor could not be ruled out. CMV serostatus was the only immune exposure information available for the cohort.

Sequenced sample: PBMCs. The TCR was taken from a man under 40 in good health and CMV-seropositive. The chain couples TRBV7-8 to TRBJ2-5, and TRBD1 aligns with 9 junction nucleotides. In nucleotide form, the sequence is TGTGCCAGCAGCGCGTGGGACAGGGACCAAGAGACCCAGTACTTC. This yields the protein CASSAWDRDQETQYF.